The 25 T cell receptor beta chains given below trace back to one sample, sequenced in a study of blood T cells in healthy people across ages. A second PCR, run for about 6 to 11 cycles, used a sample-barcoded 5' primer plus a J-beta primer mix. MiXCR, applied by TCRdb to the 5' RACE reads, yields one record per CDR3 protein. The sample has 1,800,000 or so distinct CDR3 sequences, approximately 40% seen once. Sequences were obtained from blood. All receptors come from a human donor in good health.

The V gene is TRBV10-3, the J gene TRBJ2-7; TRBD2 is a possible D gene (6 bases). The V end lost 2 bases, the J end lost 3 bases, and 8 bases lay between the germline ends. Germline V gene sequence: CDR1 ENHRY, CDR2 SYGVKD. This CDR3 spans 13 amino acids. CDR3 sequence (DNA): TGTGCCATCAGTGAGACTAGCCGCTACGAGCAGTACTTC. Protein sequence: CAISETSRYEQYF.

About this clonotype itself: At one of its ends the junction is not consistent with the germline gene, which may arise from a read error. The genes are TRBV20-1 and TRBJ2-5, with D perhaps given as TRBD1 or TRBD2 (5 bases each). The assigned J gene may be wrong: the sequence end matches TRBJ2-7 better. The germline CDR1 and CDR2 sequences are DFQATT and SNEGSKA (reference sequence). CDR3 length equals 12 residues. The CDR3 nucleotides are TGCAGGGCTAACGAGAGGGGAGACGAGCAGTACTTC. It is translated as CRANERGDEQYF.

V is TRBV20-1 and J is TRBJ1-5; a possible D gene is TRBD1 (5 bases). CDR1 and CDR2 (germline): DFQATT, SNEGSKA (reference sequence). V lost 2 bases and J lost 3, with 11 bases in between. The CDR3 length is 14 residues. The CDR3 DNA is TGCAGTGCTAGAAAAGGGGCCAACAATCAGCCCCAGCATTTT. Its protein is CSARKGANNQPQHF.

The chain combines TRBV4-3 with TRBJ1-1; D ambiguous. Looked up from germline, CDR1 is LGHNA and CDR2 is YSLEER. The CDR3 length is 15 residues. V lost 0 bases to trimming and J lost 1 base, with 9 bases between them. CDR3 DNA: TGCGCCAGCAGCCAAGATTCTGCAGGGAACACTGAAGCTTTCTTT. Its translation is CASSQDSAGNTEAFF.

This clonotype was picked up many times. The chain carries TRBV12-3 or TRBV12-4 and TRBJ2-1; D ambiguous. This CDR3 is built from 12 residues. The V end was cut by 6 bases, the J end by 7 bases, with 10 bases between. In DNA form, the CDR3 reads TGTGCCAGCAGCACGACTTCGAATGAGCAGTTCTTC. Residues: CASSTTSNEQFF.

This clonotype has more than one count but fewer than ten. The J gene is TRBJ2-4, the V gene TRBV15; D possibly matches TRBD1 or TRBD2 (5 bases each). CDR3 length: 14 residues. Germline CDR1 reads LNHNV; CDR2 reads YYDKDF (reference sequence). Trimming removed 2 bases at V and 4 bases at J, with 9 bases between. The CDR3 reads CATSRRDGKNIQYF. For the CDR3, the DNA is TGTGCCACCAGCAGACGGGACGGGAAAAACATTCAGTACTTC.

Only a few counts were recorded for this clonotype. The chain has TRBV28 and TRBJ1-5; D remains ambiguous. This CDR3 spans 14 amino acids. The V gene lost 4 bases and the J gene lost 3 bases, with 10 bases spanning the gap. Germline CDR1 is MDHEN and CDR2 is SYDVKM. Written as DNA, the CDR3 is TGTGCCAGCAGTTCTAGACACCCCAATCAGCCCCAGCATTTT. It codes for CASSSRHPNQPQHF.

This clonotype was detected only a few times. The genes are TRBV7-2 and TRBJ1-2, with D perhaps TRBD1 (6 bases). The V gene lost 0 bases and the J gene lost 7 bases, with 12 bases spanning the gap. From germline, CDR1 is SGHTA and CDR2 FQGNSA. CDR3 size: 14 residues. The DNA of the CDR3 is TGTGCCAGCAGCTTAGCATCCAGGGGATCTGGCTACACCTTC. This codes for CASSLASRGSGYTF.

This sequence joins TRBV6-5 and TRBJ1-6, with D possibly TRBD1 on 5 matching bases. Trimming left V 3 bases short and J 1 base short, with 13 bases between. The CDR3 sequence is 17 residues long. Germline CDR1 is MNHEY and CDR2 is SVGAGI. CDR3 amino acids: CASSYMGTVSYNSPLHF. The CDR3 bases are TGTGCCAGCAGTTATATGGGGACGGTGTCCTATAATTCACCCCTCCACTTT.

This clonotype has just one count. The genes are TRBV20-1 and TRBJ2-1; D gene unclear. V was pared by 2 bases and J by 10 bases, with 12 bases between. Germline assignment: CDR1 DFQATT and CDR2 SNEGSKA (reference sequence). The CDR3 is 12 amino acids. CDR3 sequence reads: CSARPSHEEQFF. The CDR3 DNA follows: TGCAGTGCTAGACCCTCTCATGAAGAGCAGTTCTTC.

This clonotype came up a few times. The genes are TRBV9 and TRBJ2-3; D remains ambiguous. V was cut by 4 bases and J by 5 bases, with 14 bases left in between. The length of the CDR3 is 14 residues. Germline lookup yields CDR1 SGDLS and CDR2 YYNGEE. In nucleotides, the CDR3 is TGTGCCAGCAGCCCTTCGGTTAGGGTAGATACGCAGTATTTT. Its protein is CASSPSVRVDTQYF.

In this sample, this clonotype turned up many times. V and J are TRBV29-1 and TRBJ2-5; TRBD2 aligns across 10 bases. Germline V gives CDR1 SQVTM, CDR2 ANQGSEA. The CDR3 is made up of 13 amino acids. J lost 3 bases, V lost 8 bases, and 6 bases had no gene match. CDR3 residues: CSILTSGEETQYF. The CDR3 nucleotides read TGCAGCATTCTAACTAGCGGGGAAGAGACCCAGTACTTC.

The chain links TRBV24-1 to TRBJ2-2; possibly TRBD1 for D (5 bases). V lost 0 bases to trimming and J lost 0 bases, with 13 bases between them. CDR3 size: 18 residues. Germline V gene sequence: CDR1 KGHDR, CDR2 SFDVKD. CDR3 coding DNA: TGTGCCACCAGTGATTTGCAGGGTGGGCCAACGAACACCGGGGAGCTGTTTTTT. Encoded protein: CATSDLQGGPTNTGELFF.

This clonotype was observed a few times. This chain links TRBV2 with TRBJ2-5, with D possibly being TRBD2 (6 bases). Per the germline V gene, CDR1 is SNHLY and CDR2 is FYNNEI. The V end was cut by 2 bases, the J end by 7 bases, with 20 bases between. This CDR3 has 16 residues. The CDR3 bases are TGTGCCAGCAGTGAATTGCGGGGATACAACCCCGGGACCCAGTACTTC. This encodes CASSELRGYNPGTQYF.

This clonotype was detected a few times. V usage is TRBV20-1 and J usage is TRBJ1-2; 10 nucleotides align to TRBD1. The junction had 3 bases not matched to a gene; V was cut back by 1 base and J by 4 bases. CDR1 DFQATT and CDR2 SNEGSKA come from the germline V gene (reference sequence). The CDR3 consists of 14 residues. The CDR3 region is CSARAGQGSYGYTF. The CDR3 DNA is TGCAGTGCTAGAGCGGGACAGGGGAGCTATGGCTACACCTTC.

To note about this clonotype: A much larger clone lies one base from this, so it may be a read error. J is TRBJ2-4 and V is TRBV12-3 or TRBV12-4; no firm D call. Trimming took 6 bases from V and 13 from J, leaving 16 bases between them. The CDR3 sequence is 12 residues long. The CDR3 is CASRAPTVEQYF. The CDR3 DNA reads TGTGCCAGCAGGGCCCCGACGGTTGAGCAGTACTTC.

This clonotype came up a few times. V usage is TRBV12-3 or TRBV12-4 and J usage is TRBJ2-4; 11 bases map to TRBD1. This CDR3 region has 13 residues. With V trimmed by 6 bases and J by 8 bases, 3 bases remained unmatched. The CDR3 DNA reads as TGTGCCAGCAGGGACAGGGGGCTGGACATTCAGTACTTC. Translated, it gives CASRDRGLDIQYF.

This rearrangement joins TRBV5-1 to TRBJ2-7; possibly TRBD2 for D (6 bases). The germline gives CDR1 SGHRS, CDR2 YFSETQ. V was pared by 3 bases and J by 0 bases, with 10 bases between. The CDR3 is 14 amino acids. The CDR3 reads CASSWGGHSYEQYF. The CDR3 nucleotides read TGCGCCAGCAGCTGGGGAGGTCACTCCTACGAGCAGTACTTC.

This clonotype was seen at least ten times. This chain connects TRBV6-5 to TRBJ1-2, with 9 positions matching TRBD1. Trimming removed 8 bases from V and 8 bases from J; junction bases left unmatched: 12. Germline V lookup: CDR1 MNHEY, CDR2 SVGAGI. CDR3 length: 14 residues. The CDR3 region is CASGSLGQGTGYTF. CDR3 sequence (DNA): TGTGCCAGCGGAAGTTTGGGACAGGGTACCGGCTACACCTTC.

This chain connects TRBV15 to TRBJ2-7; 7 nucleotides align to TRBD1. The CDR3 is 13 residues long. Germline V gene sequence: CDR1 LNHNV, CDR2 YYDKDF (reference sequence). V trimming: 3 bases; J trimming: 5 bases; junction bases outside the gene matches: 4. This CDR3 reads CATSRTGHHEQYF. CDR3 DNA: TGTGCCACCAGCAGGACAGGGCACCACGAGCAGTACTTC.

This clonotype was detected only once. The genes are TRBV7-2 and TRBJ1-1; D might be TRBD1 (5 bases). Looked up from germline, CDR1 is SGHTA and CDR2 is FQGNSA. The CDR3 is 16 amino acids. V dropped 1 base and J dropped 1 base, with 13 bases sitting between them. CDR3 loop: CASSLGGGTPNTEAFF. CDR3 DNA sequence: TGTGCCAGCAGCTTAGGGGGAGGGACGCCGAACACTGAAGCTTTCTTT.

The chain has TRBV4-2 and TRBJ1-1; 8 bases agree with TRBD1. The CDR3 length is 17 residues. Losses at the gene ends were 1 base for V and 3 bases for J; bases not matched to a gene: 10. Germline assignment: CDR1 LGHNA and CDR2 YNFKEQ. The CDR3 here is CASSQVVGRGLDTEAFF. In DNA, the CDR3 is TGTGCCAGCAGCCAAGTCGTGGGCAGGGGGCTAGACACTGAAGCTTTCTTT.

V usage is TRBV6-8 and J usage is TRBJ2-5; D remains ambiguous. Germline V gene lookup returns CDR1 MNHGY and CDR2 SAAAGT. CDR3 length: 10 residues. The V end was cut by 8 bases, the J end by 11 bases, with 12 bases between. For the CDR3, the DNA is TGTGCCAGCGGAGAATTTGGACAGTACTTC. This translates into CASGEFGQYF.

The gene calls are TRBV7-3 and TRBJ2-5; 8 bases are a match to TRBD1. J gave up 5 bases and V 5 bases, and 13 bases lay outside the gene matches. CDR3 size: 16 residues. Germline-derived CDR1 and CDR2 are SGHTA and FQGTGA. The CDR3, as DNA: TGTGCCAGCAGCCCCGGACAGGGAAGGGGCGGGGAGACCCAGTACTTC. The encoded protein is CASSPGQGRGGETQYF.

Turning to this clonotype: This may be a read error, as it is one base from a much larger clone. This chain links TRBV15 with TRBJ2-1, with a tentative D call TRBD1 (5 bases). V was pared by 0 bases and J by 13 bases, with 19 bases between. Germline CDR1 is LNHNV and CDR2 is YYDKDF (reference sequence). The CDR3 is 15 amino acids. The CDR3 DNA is TGTGCCACCAGCAGAGATCTAGGGGCTGGAGAGACCCAGTTCTTC. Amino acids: CATSRDLGAGETQFF.